This passage covers 26 T cell receptor beta chains from one sample sequenced in a study of blood T cell repertoires in COVID-19 (dated by TCRdb to the early 2020s). The library was built by means of the immunoSEQ multiplex PCR assay. TCRdb's version of the immuneACCESS table is confined to in-frame rearrangements and falls short of the full clone set. An unresolved V gene accounts for under half of the shortfall where checked; the remainder is of unknown origin. For this sample the table gives roughly 160,000 clones, of which 81% were detected only once. The ten largest clonotypes hold around 5.1% of the sample. Sequenced material: PBMCs or T cells enriched from blood (not recorded which). These receptors all stem from a woman aged 40 to 50 with acute COVID-19.

This clone came up once. The rearrangement links TRBV7-9 to TRBJ2-1; 12 bases are a match to TRBD2. V lost 3 bases and J lost 5; bases outside the gene matches: 2. The CDR3 is made up of 15 amino acids. Germline V gene lookup returns CDR1 SEHNR and CDR2 FQNEAQ (reference sequence). CDR3 DNA sequence: TGTGCCAGCAGCTTGAGACTAGCGGGAGACAATGAGCAGTTCTTC. Its translation is CASSLRLAGDNEQFF.

The chain couples TRBV4-1 to TRBJ2-7, with 12 bases lining up with TRBD2. The V and J ends lost 1 base and 6 bases, in that order; junction bases with no gene match: 7. The CDR3 is made up of 16 amino acids. CDR1 is MGHRA and CDR2 is YSYEKL in the germline V gene. The CDR3 DNA sequence: TGCGCCAGCAGCCAAGGCGGACTAGCGGGAAGGGGCGAGCAGTACTTC. Its protein is CASSQGGLAGRGEQYF.

The chain is built from TRBV2 and TRBJ2-6; no firm D call. CDR1 and CDR2 (germline): SNHLY, FYNNEI. The CDR3 extends over 18 amino acids. V was shortened by 4 bases and J by 2 bases, with 18 bases between the two germline ends. Written as DNA, the CDR3 is TGTGCCAGCAGTGTAGATAGCATAACCCTCCCTGGGGCCAACGTCCTGACTTTC. Translating it yields CASSVDSITLPGANVLTF.

This clone appeared a few times. The chain joins TRBV29-1 to TRBJ1-1, with 7 bases fitting TRBD1. Unmatched junction bases numbered 6, after V lost 6 bases and J lost 8 bases. This CDR3 contains 11 residues. The germline CDR1 and CDR2 sequences are SQVTM and ANQGSEA. CDR3 DNA sequence: TGCAGCGTGGCCTGGGACAGAGAAGCTTTCTTT. Translating it yields CSVAWDREAFF.

The chain links TRBV7-6 to TRBJ2-1; 8 bases agree with TRBD2. This CDR3 is 18 amino acids long. V gave up 0 bases and J gave up 2 bases; unmatched junction bases: 9. Germline V lookup: CDR1 SGHVS, CDR2 FNYEAQ. Written as DNA, the CDR3 is TGTGCCAGCAGCTTAGCCGACGGGGGACTAGTGGCCTACAATGAGCAGTTCTTC. Translating it yields CASSLADGGLVAYNEQFF.

This clone has ten or more counts. The genes are TRBV4-1 and TRBJ2-2; D possibly corresponds to TRBD1 (6 bases). CDR3 size: 16 residues. The ends were cut back, 4 bases at V and 1 base at J, with 13 bases in the middle. From germline, CDR1 is MGHRA and CDR2 YSYEKL. CDR3 coding DNA: TGCGCCAGCAGCCCCCAGGGGCGAGAGAACACCGGGGAGCTGTTTTTT. Amino acid sequence: CASSPQGRENTGELFF.

The V gene is TRBV27, the J gene TRBJ1-5; the D gene is possibly TRBD1 (5 bases). Germline CDR1 reads MNHEY; CDR2 reads SMNVEV (reference sequence). The CDR3 contains 15 residues. Trimming pared 7 bases from V and 4 bases from J, leaving 17 bases between. CDR3 sequence reads: CASKLGGAGNQPQHF. DNA of the CDR3: TGTGCCAGCAAACTAGGTGGGGCGGGAAATCAGCCCCAGCATTTT.

This clone has only one observation. The J gene is TRBJ2-3, the V gene TRBV28; the D is unclear. This CDR3 has 13 amino acids. The V end lost 8 bases, the J end lost 3 bases, and 12 bases lay between the germline ends. From germline, CDR1 is MDHEN and CDR2 SYDVKM. CDR3 sequence: CASAPGRTDTQYF. The DNA for the CDR3 is TGTGCCAGCGCCCCCGGTCGGACAGATACGCAGTATTTT.

The chain combines TRBV30 with TRBJ1-5; a weak D match, TRBD1 (5 bases). The CDR3 sequence is 14 residues long. Per germline, CDR1 GTSNPN and CDR2 SVGIG (reference sequence). The ends were cut back, 0 bases at V and 5 bases at J, with 11 bases in the middle. CDR3 region: CAWSVIGADQPQHF. CDR3 DNA sequence: TGTGCCTGGAGTGTAATAGGGGCTGATCAGCCCCAGCATTTT.

V usage is TRBV18 and J usage is TRBJ1-1; possible D gene TRBD1, 6 bases. The V end was cut by 4 bases, the J end by 2 bases, with 14 bases between. The CDR3 is 15 amino acids. Germline V CDR1 and CDR2: KGHSH, LQKENI. The CDR3 protein is CASSLYRDTNTEAFF. The CDR3 region has the DNA TGTGCCAGCTCACTATACCGGGACACAAACACTGAAGCTTTCTTT.

The genes are TRBV11-3 and TRBJ2-2; 14 positions match TRBD2. Germline V gene data show CDR1 as SGHNT and CDR2 as YENEEA. This CDR3 spans 17 amino acids. Trimming removed 1 base from V and 3 bases from J; junction bases left unmatched: 1. CDR3 sequence: CASSLGLAGGYTGELFF. CDR3 sequence (DNA): TGTGCCAGCAGCTTAGGACTAGCGGGAGGGTACACCGGGGAGCTGTTTTTT.

The rearrangement links TRBV6-2 or TRBV6-3 to TRBJ2-3, with 10 bases that match TRBD2. Germline values: CDR1 MNHEY, CDR2 SVGEGT. The CDR3 sequence is 16 residues long. V shed 0 bases and J 3 bases; nucleotides not matched to a gene: 3. This CDR3 reads CASSYSASGRTDTQYF. The CDR3 DNA reads TGTGCCAGCAGTTACTCGGCTAGCGGGAGAACAGATACGCAGTATTTT.

The gene calls are TRBV5-6 and TRBJ1-1; D is undetermined. This CDR3 region has 15 residues. V lost 4 bases and J 1 base, leaving 14 bases between the germline ends. Germline CDR1 SGHDT, CDR2 YYEEEE. CDR3 region: CASSLGPSGNTEAFF. As DNA, the CDR3 is TGTGCCAGCAGCCTGGGCCCGTCAGGGAACACTGAAGCTTTCTTT.

The gene calls are TRBV9 and TRBJ2-1; 9 bases match TRBD1. Germline V gene sequence: CDR1 SGDLS, CDR2 YYNGEE. Germline trimming cut 3 bases from V and 8 bases from J; bases unmatched to any gene: 12. The CDR3 sequence is 16 residues long. In nucleotides, the CDR3 is TGTGCCAGCAGCGAGTACTCCGGGACAGGGAAGGATGAGCAGTTCTTC. This sequence encodes CASSEYSGTGKDEQFF.

Only a few counts were recorded for this clone. The chain uses TRBV6-1 and TRBJ1-4, with 8 bases lining up with TRBD1. This CDR3 spans 16 amino acids. The germline CDR1 and CDR2 sequences are MNHNS and SASEGT. Trimming removed 4 bases from V and 0 bases from J; junction bases left unmatched: 4. The CDR3 protein is CASSGDRTTTNEKLFF. DNA of the CDR3: TGTGCCAGCAGTGGGGACAGGACCACAACTAATGAAAAACTGTTTTTT.

In this sample, this clone turned up a few times. The J gene is TRBJ2-1, the V gene TRBV5-1; a possible D gene is TRBD1 (5 bases). Looked up from germline, CDR1 is SGHRS and CDR2 is YFSETQ. The CDR3 consists of 13 residues. V dropped 2 bases and J dropped 6 bases, with 9 bases sitting between them. The chain's CDR3 is CASSFEGVNEQFF. In nucleotides, the CDR3 is TGCGCCAGCAGCTTCGAAGGGGTCAATGAGCAGTTCTTC. Filled out from reference TRBV5-1 and TRBJ2-1, the complete variable domain reads KAGVTQTPRYLIKTRGQQVTLSCSPISGHRSVSWYQQTPGQGLQFLFEYFSETQRNKGNFPGRFSGRQFSNSRSEMNVSTLELGDSALYLCASSFEGVNEQFFGPGTRLTVL.

The genes are TRBV19 and TRBJ2-2; 14 nucleotides match TRBD2. J gave up 7 bases and V 6 bases, and 7 bases lay outside the gene matches. The CDR3 has 16 residues. Germline values: CDR1 LNHDA, CDR2 SQIVND (reference sequence). The DNA of the CDR3 is TGTGCCAGTAGGGGGACTAGCGGGAGAGGTGGCGGGGAGCTGTTTTTT. Its protein product is CASRGTSGRGGGELFF. Full variable domain (rest looked up from reference TRBV19 and TRBJ2-2): DGGITQSPKYLFRKEGQNVTLSCEQNLNHDAMYWYRQDPGQGLRLIYYSQIVNDFQKGDIAEGYSVSREKKESFPLTVTSAQKNPTAFYLCASRGTSGRGGGELFFGEGSRLTVL.

J is TRBJ2-1 and V is TRBV7-9; 13 bases are shared with TRBD2. CDR1 and CDR2 from the germline V gene are SEHNR and FQNEAQ (reference sequence). The CDR3 extends over 16 amino acids. J gave up 8 bases and V 5 bases, and 9 bases lay outside the gene matches. In DNA, the CDR3 is TGTGCCAGCAGCGCAACTAGCGGGAGGGCGTTCTATGAGCAGTTCTTC. It codes for CASSATSGRAFYEQFF.

The chain has TRBV25-1 and TRBJ1-2; TRBD1 aligns across 10 bases. The germline CDR1 and CDR2 sequences are MGHDK and SYGVNS. The CDR3 runs 17 residues. The V segment lost 1 base and the J segment 5 bases; nucleotides outside the gene matches: 10. CDR3 coding DNA: TGTGCCAGCAGTGAATCCGGGACAGGGGATCTGGCGTATGGCTACACCTTC. Translated: CASSESGTGDLAYGYTF.

The chain carries TRBV7-9 and TRBJ2-3, with a weak D call TRBD2 (6 bases). The CDR3 has 16 amino acids. Germline CDR1 SEHNR, CDR2 FQNEAQ (reference sequence). With 5 bases removed from V and 3 bases from J, the gap between germline ends came to 18 bases. This chain's CDR3 is CASSRSKGGGTDTQYF. DNA of the CDR3: TGTGCCAGCAGCCGGTCTAAGGGAGGCGGTACAGATACGCAGTATTTT.

This clone was observed a handful of times. For the CDR3, the DNA is TGTGCCAGCAGACTACGGGGACAGGGGCGACGTAATTCACCCCTCCACTTT. The encoded protein is CASRLRGQGRRNSPLHF. The rearrangement uses TRBV21-1 and TRBJ1-6; the table's D gene call, TRBD1, was not cross checked with the DNA. TRBV21-1 is listed as a pseudogene. The CDR3 totals 17 residues.

The CDR3 DNA follows: TGTGCCAGCAGCTCCTTCATGACAGGGGGGACAGATACGCAGTATTTT. This encodes CASSSFMTGGTDTQYF. The genes are TRBV5-6 and TRBJ2-3; 9 nucleotides align to TRBD1. In germline, CDR1 is SGHDT, CDR2 YYEEEE. This CDR3 is built from 16 residues. The junction had 8 bases not matched to a gene; V was cut back by 3 bases and J by 3 bases.

The chain uses TRBV9 and TRBJ1-1; 8 bases map to TRBD1. V was clipped by 6 bases and J by 0 bases; unmatched bases: 10. This CDR3 is 16 amino acids long. Germline values: CDR1 SGDLS, CDR2 YYNGEE. The CDR3 here is CASTRQGRGMNTEAFF. The DNA for the CDR3 is TGTGCCAGCACCCGACAGGGGAGGGGAATGAACACTGAAGCTTTCTTT.

The rearrangement uses TRBV19 and TRBJ1-2; D gene uncertain. V was pared by 0 bases and J by 0 bases, with 2 bases between. The CDR3 contains 13 residues. Germline loops: CDR1 LNHDA, CDR2 SQIVND (reference sequence). DNA of the CDR3: TGTGCCAGTAGTATAGATACTAACTATGGCTACACCTTC. Protein product: CASSIDTNYGYTF.

The J gene is TRBJ2-1, the V gene TRBV4-2, with D possibly TRBD2 on 5 matching bases. Per the germline V gene, CDR1 is LGHNA and CDR2 is YNFKEQ. The CDR3 is 17 amino acids. The V end was cut by 0 bases, the J end by 2 bases, with 14 bases between. CDR3 in amino acids: CASSQDHKPTTYNEQFF. In DNA form, the CDR3 reads TGTGCCAGCAGCCAAGATCATAAGCCGACTACCTACAATGAGCAGTTCTTC.

The V gene is TRBV2, the J gene TRBJ2-7; D remains ambiguous. Looked up from germline, CDR1 is SNHLY and CDR2 is FYNNEI. This CDR3 spans 11 amino acids. Trimming cost V 4 bases and J 7 bases, with 8 bases left between them. The chain's CDR3 is CASSAVQEQYF. In DNA, the CDR3 is TGTGCCAGCAGTGCTGTACAAGAGCAGTACTTC. Full variable domain (missing parts from reference TRBV2 and TRBJ2-7): EPEVTQTPSHQVTQMGQEVILRCVPISNHLYFYWYRQILGQKVEFLVSFYNNEISEKSEIFDDQFSVERPDGSNFTLKIRSTKLEDSAMYFCASSAVQEQYFGPGTRLTVT.